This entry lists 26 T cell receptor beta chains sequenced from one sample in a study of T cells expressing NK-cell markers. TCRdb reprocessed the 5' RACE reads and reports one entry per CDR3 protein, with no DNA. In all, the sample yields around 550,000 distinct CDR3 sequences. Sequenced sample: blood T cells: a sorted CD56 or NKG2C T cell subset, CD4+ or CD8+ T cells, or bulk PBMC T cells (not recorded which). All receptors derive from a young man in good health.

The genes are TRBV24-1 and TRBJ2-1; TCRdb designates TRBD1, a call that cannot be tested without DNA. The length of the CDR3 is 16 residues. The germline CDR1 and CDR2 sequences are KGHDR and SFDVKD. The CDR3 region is CATSDPGQGFKNEQFF.

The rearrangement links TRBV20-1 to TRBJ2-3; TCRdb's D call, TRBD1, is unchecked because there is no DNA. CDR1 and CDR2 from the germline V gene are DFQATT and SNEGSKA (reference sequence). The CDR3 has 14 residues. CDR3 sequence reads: CSAKSGQNTDTQYF.

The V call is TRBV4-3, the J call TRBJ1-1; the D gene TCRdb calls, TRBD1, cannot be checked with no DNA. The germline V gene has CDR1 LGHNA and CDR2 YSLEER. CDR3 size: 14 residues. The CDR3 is CASSLVWGDTEAFF.

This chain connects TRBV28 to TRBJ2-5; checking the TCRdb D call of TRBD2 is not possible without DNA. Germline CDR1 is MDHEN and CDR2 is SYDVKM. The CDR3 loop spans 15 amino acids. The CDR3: CASSRLRQGGETQYF. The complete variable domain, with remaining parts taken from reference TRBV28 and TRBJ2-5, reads DVKVTQSSRYLVKRTGEKVFLECVQDMDHENMFWYRQDPGLGLRLIYFSYDVKMKEKGDIPEGYSVSREKKERFSLILESASTNQTSMYLCASSRLRQGGETQYFGPGTRLLVL.

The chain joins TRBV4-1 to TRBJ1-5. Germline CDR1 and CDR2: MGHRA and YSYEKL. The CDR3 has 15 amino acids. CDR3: CASSQSNTEFQPQHF.

CDR3 in amino acids: CASSLGLAGSDEQFF. This rearrangement joins TRBV7-2 to TRBJ2-1; TCRdb indicates TRBD2, and absent DNA this call remains unverified. Germline CDR1 and CDR2: SGHTA and FQGNSA. The CDR3 is 15 residues long.

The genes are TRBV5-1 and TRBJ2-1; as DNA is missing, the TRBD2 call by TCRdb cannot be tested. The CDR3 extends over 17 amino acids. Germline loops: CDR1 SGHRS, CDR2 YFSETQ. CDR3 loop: CASSPVSIAGPYNEQFF.

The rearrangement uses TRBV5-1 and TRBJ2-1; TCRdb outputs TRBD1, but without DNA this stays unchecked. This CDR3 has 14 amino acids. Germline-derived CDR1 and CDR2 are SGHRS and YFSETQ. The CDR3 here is CASRSGGKYNEQFF.

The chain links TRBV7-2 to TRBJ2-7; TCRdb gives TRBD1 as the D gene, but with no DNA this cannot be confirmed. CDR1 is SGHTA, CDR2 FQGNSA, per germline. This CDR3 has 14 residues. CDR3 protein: CASSPWNRGDEQYF.

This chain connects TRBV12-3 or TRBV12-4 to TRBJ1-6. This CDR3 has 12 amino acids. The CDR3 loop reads CASSLWNSPLHF.

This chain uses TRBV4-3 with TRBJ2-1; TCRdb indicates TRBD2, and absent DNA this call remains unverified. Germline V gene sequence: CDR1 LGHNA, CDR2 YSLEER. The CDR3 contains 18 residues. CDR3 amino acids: CASSQESPRDSRRNEQFF.

CDR3 protein: CSVLSGTEKSTDTQYF. The rearrangement joins TRBV29-1 to TRBJ2-3; TCRdb reports TRBD1, a call that lacks DNA to check it against. The CDR3 spans 16 residues. CDR1 and CDR2 (germline): SQVTM, ANQGSEA.

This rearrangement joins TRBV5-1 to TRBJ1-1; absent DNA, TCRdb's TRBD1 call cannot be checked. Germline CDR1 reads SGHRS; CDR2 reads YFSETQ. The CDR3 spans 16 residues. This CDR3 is CASSPGTGGPNTEAFF. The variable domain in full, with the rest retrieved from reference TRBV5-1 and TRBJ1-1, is KAGVTQTPRYLIKTRGQQVTLSCSPISGHRSVSWYQQTPGQGLQFLFEYFSETQRNKGNFPGRFSGRQFSNSRSEMNVSTLELGDSALYLCASSPGTGGPNTEAFFGQGTRLTVV.

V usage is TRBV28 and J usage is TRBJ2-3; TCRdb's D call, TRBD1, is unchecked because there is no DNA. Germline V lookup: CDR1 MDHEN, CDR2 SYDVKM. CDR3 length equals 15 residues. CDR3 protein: CASSPSRTATDTQYF.

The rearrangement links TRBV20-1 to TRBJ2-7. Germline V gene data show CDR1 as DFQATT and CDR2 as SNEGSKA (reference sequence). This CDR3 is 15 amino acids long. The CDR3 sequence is CSAIDPAGSSYEQYF.

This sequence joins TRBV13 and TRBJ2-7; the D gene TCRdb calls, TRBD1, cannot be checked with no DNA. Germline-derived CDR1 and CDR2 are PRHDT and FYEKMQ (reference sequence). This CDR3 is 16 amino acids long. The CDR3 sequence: CASSSRGQGAAYEQYF.

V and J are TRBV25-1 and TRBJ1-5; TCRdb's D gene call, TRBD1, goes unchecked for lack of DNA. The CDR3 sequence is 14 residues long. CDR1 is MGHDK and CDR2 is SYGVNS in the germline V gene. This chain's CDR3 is CASSDRGEGQPQHF.

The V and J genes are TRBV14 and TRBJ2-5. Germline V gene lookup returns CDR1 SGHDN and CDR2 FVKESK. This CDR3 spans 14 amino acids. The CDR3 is CASSPLSSQETQYF.

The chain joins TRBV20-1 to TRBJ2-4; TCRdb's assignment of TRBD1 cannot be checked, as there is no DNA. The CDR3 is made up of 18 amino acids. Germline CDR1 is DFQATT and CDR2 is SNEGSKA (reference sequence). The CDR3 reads CSAARGGQRALVAHIQYF.

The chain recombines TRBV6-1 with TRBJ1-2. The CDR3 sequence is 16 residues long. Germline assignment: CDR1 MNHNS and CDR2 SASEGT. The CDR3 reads CASSEGAGAANYGYTF.

The CDR3 spells CATLAGHTDTQYF. The gene calls are TRBV12-3 or TRBV12-4 and TRBJ2-3; TCRdb proposes TRBD2, but this gene call is untestable without DNA. This CDR3 is 13 amino acids long.

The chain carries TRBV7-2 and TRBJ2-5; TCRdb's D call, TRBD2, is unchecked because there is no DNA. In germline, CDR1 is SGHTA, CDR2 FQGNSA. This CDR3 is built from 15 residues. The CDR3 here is CASSERLAGMETQYF. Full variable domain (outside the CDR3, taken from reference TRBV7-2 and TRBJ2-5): GAGVSQSPSNKVTEKGKDVELRCDPISGHTALYWYRQSLGQGLEFLIYFQGNSAPDKSGLPSDRFSAERTGGSVSTLTIQRTQQEDSAVYLCASSERLAGMETQYFGPGTRLLVL.

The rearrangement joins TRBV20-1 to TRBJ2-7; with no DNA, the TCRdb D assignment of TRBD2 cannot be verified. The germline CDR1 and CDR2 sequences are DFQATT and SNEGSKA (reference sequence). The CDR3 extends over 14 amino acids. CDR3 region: CSARRAATTYEQYF.

This CDR3 reads CASSFLAPTMYSDEQFF. The chain links TRBV27 to TRBJ2-1; the TCRdb call, TRBD1, lacks DNA for checking. The CDR3 covers 17 residues. From germline, CDR1 is MNHEY and CDR2 SMNVEV (reference sequence).

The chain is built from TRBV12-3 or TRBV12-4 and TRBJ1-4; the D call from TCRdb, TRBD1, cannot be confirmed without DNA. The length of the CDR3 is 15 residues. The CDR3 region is CASSFRGAANEKLFF.

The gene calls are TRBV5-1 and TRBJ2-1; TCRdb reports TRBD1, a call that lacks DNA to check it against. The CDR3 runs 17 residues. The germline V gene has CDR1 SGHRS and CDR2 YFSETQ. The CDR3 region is CASSFPGQGGTYNEQFF.